This T cell receptor beta chain came from a study of cytomegalovirus exposure and HLA in healthy donors. The wider study: Findings of an earlier analysis included some 120 million unique TCR beta sequences from 180 million or so T cells.

Notes on this clone: Antigen unknown.

Broader study findings: The classifier, whose performance was assessed in both the original and validation cohorts, reportedly diagnosed cytomegalovirus status with high specificity and sensitivity. Rarity marked most TCR sequences, yet some public TCRs occurred in many donors.

PCR primers comprised 60 Vbeta and 13 Jbeta primers. Per the study methods: Later, roughly 80 million unique TCR beta chains were counted in an analysis, and roughly 11 million of them were shared. Profiled with immunoSEQ multiplex PCR; TCRdb holds only in-frame clones, not every one. From that table come the V and J calls and clone size; the DNA was used to work out D and trimming. This table holds under 150,000 clones, roughly 80% found once. The CDR3 sequence is 15 residues long. The germline V and J ends were trimmed by 2 bases and 4 bases, with 15 bases remaining between them. Germline V gives CDR1 SGHAT, CDR2 FQDESV (reference sequence).

Specimen: PBMCs. The sequence was collected from a woman in her thirties or forties in good health and CMV-seronegative. The chain links TRBV11-1 to TRBJ2-7; D remains unclear. The CDR3 sequence is CASSLKSGRQYEQYF. CDR3 bases: TGTGCCAGCAGCTTAAAAAGTGGGCGCCAGTACGAGCAGTACTTC.